This TCR beta chain was recorded in a study of T cells in Graves' hyperthyroidism and ophthalmopathy (dated by TCRdb to about 2019). Background for the entire study: Peripheral blood was sampled at the time of initial diagnosis, prior to any treatment. In addition, the study compared T-cell repertoires in thyroid tissue and in blood from several Graves' hyperthyroidism patients. After blood sampling, hyperthyroidism patients were treated with methimazole at a starting dose of 30 mg daily, and ophthalmopathy patients were treated with high-dose intravenous methylprednisolone. A discovery cohort of 95 to 100 patients, approximately 44 with Graves' ophthalmopathy and 57 with stable Graves' hyperthyroidism, was used to find distinguishing TCR V-J signatures. Prospective prediction of ophthalmopathy was tested in an independent validation cohort of approximately 19 hyperthyroidism patients and 17 patients who later progressed to ophthalmopathy. The roughly 99 discovery patients were divided at random into training and test sets in a 7:3 ratio. The paper describes TCR Vbeta CDR3 sequencing of 140 or so peripheral blood samples, made up of about 40 ophthalmopathy patients, some 80 hyperthyroidism patients and approximately 17 progressor patients. The full study reports these points: No statistical method was used to set the sample size in advance, and investigators knew the group allocation. In validation, the model predicted progression to ophthalmopathy with approximately 70% sensitivity and about 73% specificity, a median of approximately 6.7 months before onset. Most expanded thyroid clonotypes (frequency above 0.001) were also detected in blood, a finding suggesting that blood repertoires may reflect thyroid immune responses. Ophthalmopathy was separated from stable hyperthyroidism by a 13 V-J signature model, with around 90% sensitivity and about 81% specificity obtained in cross-validation and 80%/75% obtained in testing.

A patient counted as having stable Graves' hyperthyroidism if no progression to ophthalmopathy occurred over 18 months of follow-up. Hyperthyroidism patients were aged 18 to 65 years and newly diagnosed, with disease duration of less than 2 months. The study excluded patients with uncontrolled infections, other autoimmune diseases, pregnancy or lactation. Diagnoses relied on clinical symptoms, serum thyroxine and TRAb, thyroid ultrasound and orbital computed tomography. PBMCs were isolated from about 10 ml of fresh peripheral blood by Ficoll-Paque density gradient centrifugation. Trizol reagent was used to extract total RNA, and RNA quality was then checked on an Agilent 2100 Bioanalyzer. The TCR beta CDR3 regions were amplified from the RNA transcripts. For the first round of RT-PCR on the TCR CDR3, the HTBI primer set was used together with the Qiagen OneStep RT-PCR kit. A second multiplex PCR round built the libraries, followed by size selection and purification. The libraries were sequenced on an Illumina HiSeq2000 using paired-end 100 bp reads. On the study's bioinformatics: SOAPnuke was used to process the raw data, with reads discarded if the reads contained adapters or uncalled bases, had a mean Phred below 15, or lacked an exact constant-primer or identifier match. High-quality paired reads were merged with COPE v1.2.5, and unique nucleotide sequences were defined as clonotypes. MiTCR v1.1 was used to align the clonotypes against IMGT TRBV, TRBD and TRBJ reference segments. Analysis was restricted to V-J combinations with a frequency above 0.0001, which covered 99.2% of repertoires. A TCS score was defined as the ratio between F50 (clonal expansion) and ExV (chaos), using BLOSUM62-based TCRdist between CDR3 peptides within each V-J. Welch's t-statistics and random forest reduced around 520 V-J features to roughly 13, which were used in a naive Bayes classifier (R e1071). The similarity between thyroid and blood repertoires was quantified using the Morisita-Horn index. TCRdb reanalyzed the raw reads on its own, using fastp at Q25 for trimming and MiXCR for clone calling, and kept in-frame beta chains. Here each entry gathers all rows of one CDR3 protein and keeps the most common genes and DNA. The V and J calls here are based on TCRdb, not the publication. This sample holds 700,000 to 950,000 distinct CDR3 sequences; roughly 32% were observed only once. The ten largest make up roughly 30% of the sample.

Its CDR3 holds 14 amino acids, cysteine through phenylalanine. The kept DNA is CDR3 alone, 42 bases in frame from the first base. Trimming at the junction amounts to 5 bases on V and 5 bases on J, and the germline ends lie 15 bases apart. Taken from the germline V gene, the CDR1 and CDR2 loops are SGHAT and FQNNGV. Regarding this clonotype: No cognate antigen has been identified for it. Per-nucleotide qualities are absent, and no much larger clonotype sits a single base away.

This TCR derives from a woman aged 40-49 years with Graves' hyperthyroidism. The specimen was blood. The chain uses TRBV11-2 and TRBJ1-1; the D segment cannot be called with confidence. The CDR3 reads as follows: CASSQAAGRTEAFF. The sequenced DNA is TGTGCCAGCAGCCAAGCGGCAGGCCGGACTGAAGCTTTCTTT.